This is a list of T cell receptor beta chains from one sample in a study of regulatory T cells in long-lasting Graves disease. MiXCR was run by TCRdb on the multiplex PCR reads, yielding one entry per CDR3 protein. The sample gives 510,000 or so distinct CDR3 sequences, 12% of which show up once; 7.5% to 9% is in the top ten. The sample also formed part of further work on T cells in Graves' hyperthyroidism and ophthalmopathy.

The sequences come from peripheral blood mononuclear cells (PBMCs), collected at new diagnosis, from a patient treated with antithyroid drugs. The receptor set was obtained from a woman aged 30 to 39 with Graves disease. CDR3s include the opening cysteine and the closing phenylalanine or tryptophan. The D gene is left open where the match is weak. For some rows the clone size is stated as once, few or many, or as a class when expanded; others skip it.

clone_size	d_call	v_call	j_call	cdr3_nt	cdr3_aa
few	.	TRBV5-1	TRBJ2-3	TGCGCCAGCAGCTCGGGATCCTACAGCACAGATACGCAGTATTTT	CASSSGSYSTDTQYF
many	TRBD2	TRBV19	TRBJ2-1	TGTGCCAGCCACCCGGAACTAGCGGCCTACAATGAGCAGTTCTTC	CASHPELAAYNEQFF
once	TRBD1	TRBV19	TRBJ1-6	TGTGCCAGTACTCCGACAGGGGTCCATTCACCCCTCCACTTT	CASTPTGVHSPLHF
.	.	TRBV4-3	TRBJ1-6	TGCGCCAGCAGCCAAGATGGCAGTAATTCACCCCTCCACTTT	CASSQDGSNSPLHF
many	TRBD1	TRBV29-1	TRBJ1-2	TGCAGCGTTCTGGACAGGGCTAACTATGGCTACACCTTC	CSVLDRANYGYTF
many	.	TRBV7-2	TRBJ2-3	TGTGCCAGCAGCTTTTTTGGGCCCACAGATACGCAGTATTTT	CASSFFGPTDTQYF
few	.	TRBV6-1	TRBJ2-3	TGTGCCAGCAGTGAATTTTCAGGGCTCCCCACAGATACGCAGTATTTT	CASSEFSGLPTDTQYF
many	.	TRBV6-1	TRBJ2-7	TGTGCCAGCACCCTCCCAGGGTTTTACGAGCAGTACTTC	CASTLPGFYEQYF
few	.	TRBV6-1	TRBJ2-2	TGTGCCAGCAGTACAGGGACGCGATCAGCCGGGGAGCTGTTTTTT	CASSTGTRSAGELFF
many	.	TRBV11-3	TRBJ2-7	TGTGCCAGCAGCTTAGCCGAGATAAACTACGAGCAGTACTTC	CASSLAEINYEQYF
.	.	TRBV5-1	TRBJ1-3	TGCGCCAGCAGCCCAGAGGGGGGTCGCTCTGGAAACACCATATATTTT	CASSPEGGRSGNTIYF
many	.	TRBV7-9	TRBJ1-2	TGTGCCAGCAGCTTGAAGGGAAACTATGGCTACACCTTC	CASSLKGNYGYTF
many	TRBD2	TRBV20-1	TRBJ2-1	TGCAGTGCTAGGCAGGGACTAGCGGCCTCCTACAATGAGCAGTTCTTC	CSARQGLAASYNEQFF
many	.	TRBV20-1	TRBJ1-3	TGCAGTGCTAGCCACCCGCAGGGAGACACCATATATTTT	CSASHPQGDTIYF
few	TRBD2	TRBV20-1	TRBJ2-5	TGCAGTGCTAGAGATGGACTAGAAGTACAAGAGACCCAGTACTTC	CSARDGLEVQETQYF